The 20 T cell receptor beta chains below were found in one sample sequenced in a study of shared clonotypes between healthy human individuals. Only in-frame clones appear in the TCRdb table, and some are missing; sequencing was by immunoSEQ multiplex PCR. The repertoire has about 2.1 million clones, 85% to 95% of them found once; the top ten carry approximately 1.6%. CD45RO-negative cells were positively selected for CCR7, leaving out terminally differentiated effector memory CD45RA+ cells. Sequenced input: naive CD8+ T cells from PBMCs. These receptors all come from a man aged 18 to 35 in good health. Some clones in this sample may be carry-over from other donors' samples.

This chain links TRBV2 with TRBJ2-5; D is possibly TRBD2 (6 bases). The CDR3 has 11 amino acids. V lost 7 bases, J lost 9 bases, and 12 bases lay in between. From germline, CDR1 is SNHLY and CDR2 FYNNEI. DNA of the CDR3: TGTGCCAGCATCGGGACTTTGGCCCAGTACTTC. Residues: CASIGTLAQYF. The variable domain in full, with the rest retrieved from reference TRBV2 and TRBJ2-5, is EPEVTQTPSHQVTQMGQEVILRCVPISNHLYFYWYRQILGQKVEFLVSFYNNEISEKSEIFDDQFSVERPDGSNFTLKIRSTKLEDSAMYFCASIGTLAQYFGPGTRLLVL.

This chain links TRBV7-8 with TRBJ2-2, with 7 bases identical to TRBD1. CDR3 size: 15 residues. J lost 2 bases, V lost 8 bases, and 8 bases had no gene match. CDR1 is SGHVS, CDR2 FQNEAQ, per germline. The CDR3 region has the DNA TGTGCCAGCTCCGCCGGGACAGCTAACACCGGGGAGCTGTTTTTT. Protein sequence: CASSAGTANTGELFF.

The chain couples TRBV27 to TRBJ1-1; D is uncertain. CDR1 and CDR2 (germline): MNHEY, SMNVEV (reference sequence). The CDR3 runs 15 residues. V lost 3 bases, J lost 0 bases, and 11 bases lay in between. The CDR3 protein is CASSLVMAVNTEAFF. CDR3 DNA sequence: TGTGCCAGCAGTTTGGTAATGGCTGTGAACACTGAAGCTTTCTTT.

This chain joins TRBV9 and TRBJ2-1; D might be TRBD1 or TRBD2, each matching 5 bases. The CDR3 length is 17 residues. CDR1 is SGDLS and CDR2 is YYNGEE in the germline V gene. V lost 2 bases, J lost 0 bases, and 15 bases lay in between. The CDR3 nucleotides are TGTGCCAGCAGCGTCTTGCAGGGACCGAGCTCCTACAATGAGCAGTTCTTC. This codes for CASSVLQGPSSYNEQFF. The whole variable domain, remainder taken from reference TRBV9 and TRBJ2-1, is DSGVTQTPKHLITATGQRVTLRCSPRSGDLSVYWYQQSLDQGLQFLIQYYNGEERAKGNILERFSAQQFPDLHSELNLSSLELGDSALYFCASSVLQGPSSYNEQFFGPGTRLTVL.

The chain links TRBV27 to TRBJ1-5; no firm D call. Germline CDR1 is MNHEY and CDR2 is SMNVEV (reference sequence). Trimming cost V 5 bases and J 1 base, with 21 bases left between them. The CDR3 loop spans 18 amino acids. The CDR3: CASSLVGLLSASNQPQHF. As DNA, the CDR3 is TGTGCCAGCAGTCTCGTGGGTCTACTCTCTGCGAGCAATCAGCCCCAGCATTTT.

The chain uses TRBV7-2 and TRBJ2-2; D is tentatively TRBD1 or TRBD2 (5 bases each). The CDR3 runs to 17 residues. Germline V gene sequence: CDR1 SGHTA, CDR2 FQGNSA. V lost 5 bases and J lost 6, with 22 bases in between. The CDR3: CASSASRGEGLPGELFF. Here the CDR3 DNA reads TGTGCCAGCAGCGCCTCAAGGGGAGAGGGTCTACCCGGGGAGCTGTTTTTT.

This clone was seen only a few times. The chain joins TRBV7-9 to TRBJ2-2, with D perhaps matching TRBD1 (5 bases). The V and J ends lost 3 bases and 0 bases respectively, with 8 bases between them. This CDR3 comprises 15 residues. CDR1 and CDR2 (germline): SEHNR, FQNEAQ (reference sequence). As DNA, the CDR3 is TGTGCCAGCAGCTTGAGGACACCGAACACCGGGGAGCTGTTTTTT. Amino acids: CASSLRTPNTGELFF.

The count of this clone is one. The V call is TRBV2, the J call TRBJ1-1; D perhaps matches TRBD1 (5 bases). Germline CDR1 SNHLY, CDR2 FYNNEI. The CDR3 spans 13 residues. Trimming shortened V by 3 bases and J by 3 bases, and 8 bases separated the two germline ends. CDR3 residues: CASSDTGYTEAFF. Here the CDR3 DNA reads TGTGCCAGCAGTGATACAGGTTACACTGAAGCTTTCTTT.

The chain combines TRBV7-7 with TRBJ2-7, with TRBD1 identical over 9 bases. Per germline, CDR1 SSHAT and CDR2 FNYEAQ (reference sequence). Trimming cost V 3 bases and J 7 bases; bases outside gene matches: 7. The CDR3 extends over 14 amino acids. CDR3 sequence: CASSLGTGISEQYF. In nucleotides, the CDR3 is TGTGCCAGCAGCTTGGGGACAGGGATTAGTGAGCAGTACTTC.

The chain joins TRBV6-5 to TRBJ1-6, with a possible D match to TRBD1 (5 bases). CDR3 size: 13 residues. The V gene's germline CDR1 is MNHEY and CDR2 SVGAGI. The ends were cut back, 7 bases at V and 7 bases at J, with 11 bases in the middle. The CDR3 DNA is TGTGCCAGCACTCAGGGTAGAAATTCACCCCTCCACTTT. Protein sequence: CASTQGRNSPLHF.

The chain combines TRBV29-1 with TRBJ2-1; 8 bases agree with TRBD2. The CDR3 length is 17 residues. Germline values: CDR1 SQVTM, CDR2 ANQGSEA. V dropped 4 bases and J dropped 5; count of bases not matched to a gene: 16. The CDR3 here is CSVVSRVGLAYHNEQFF. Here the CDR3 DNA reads TGCAGCGTTGTTAGTCGGGTTGGACTAGCCTATCACAATGAGCAGTTCTTC.

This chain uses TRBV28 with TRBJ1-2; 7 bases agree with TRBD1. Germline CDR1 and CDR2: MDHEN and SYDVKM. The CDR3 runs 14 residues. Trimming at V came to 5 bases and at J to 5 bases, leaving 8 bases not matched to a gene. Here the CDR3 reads CASSPRDSDYGYTF. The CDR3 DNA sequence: TGTGCCAGCAGTCCCCGGGACAGCGATTATGGCTACACCTTC.

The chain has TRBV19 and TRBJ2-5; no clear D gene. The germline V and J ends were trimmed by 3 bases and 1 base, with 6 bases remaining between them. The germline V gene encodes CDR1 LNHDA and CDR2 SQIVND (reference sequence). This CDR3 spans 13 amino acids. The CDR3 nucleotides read TGTGCCAGTAGTATCAAGGGCCAAGAGACCCAGTACTTC. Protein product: CASSIKGQETQYF.

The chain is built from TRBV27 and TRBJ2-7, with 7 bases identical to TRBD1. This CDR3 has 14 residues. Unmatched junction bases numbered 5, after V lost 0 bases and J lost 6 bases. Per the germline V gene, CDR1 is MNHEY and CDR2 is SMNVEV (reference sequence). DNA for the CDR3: TGTGCCAGCAGTTTATCGACAGGGAACAGCGAGCAGTACTTC. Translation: CASSLSTGNSEQYF.

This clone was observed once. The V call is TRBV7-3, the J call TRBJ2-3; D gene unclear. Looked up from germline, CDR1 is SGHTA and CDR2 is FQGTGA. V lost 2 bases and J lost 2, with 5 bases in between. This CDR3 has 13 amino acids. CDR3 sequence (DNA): TGTGCCAGCAGCTTAGACAACACAGATACGCAGTATTTT. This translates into CASSLDNTDTQYF.

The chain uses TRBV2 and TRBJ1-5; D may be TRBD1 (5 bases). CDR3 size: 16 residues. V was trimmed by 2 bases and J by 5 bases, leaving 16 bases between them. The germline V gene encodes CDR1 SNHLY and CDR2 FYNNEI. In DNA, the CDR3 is TGTGCCAGCAGTGAATTCAGGGTGGTCGCGGATCAGCCCCAGCATTTT. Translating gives CASSEFRVVADQPQHF.

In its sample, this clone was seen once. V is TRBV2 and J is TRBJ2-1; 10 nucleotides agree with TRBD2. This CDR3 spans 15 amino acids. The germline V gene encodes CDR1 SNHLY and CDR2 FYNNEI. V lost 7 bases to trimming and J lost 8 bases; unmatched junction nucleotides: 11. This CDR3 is CASTPLAGVRDEQFF. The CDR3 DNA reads TGTGCCAGCACCCCTCTAGCGGGAGTTAGAGATGAGCAGTTCTTC. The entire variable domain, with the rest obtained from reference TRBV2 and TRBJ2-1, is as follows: EPEVTQTPSHQVTQMGQEVILRCVPISNHLYFYWYRQILGQKVEFLVSFYNNEISEKSEIFDDQFSVERPDGSNFTLKIRSTKLEDSAMYFCASTPLAGVRDEQFFGPGTRLTVL.

DNA for the CDR3: TGTGCCAGCAGTTTTCTGCGGGAGGGCCTGGGTACGCAGTATTTT. The encoded protein is CASSFLREGLGTQYF. The V gene is TRBV27, the J gene TRBJ2-3, with TRBD2 matching 9 bases. Trimming took 3 bases from V and 8 from J; bases not matched to a gene: 9. Germline CDR1 MNHEY, CDR2 SMNVEV (reference sequence). The CDR3 sequence is 15 residues long.

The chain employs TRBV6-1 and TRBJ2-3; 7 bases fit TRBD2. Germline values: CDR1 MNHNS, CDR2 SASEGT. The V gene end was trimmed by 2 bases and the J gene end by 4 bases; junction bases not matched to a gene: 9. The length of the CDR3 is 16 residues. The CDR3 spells CASSELAGVDADTQYF. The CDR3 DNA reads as TGTGCCAGCAGTGAATTGGCGGGAGTGGATGCAGATACGCAGTATTTT.

This chain's CDR3 is CASSHVRGPYNEQFF. DNA of the CDR3: TGTGCCAGCAGCCACGTACGGGGACCCTACAATGAGCAGTTCTTC. The chain combines TRBV7-9 with TRBJ2-1; D may correspond to TRBD1 or TRBD2 (5 bases each). The CDR3 runs 15 residues. The germline gives CDR1 SEHNR, CDR2 FQNEAQ (reference sequence). The V gene lost 5 bases and the J gene lost 2 bases, with 13 bases spanning the gap.